The T cell receptor (beta chain) under discussion was sequenced for a study of blood T cell repertoires in COVID-19 (TCRdb year 2020). Some background on the complete study: Samples from collaborators originated in the United States, Italy and Spain and spanned both the acute and convalescent phases of COVID-19. Where available, HLA class I and class II types were obtained from metadata supplied by the sample provider rather than from assay-based typing. The sample metadata nearly always contained a de-identified subject ID, COVID-19 status, age in years and sex. Deeply sampled blood TCRbeta repertoires from subjects exposed to, actively infected with, or recovered from COVID-19 were included in the dataset. The samples were drawn from the first 160 participants of the ongoing ImmuneRACE study and from about 1,200 subjects provided by 6 global collaborators. The material from the prospective study consisted of cDNA or gDNA derived from T cells, B-cell-depleted T cells, or PBMCs. The repertoires were released in a freely available public database intended as a resource for research on the immune response to SARS-CoV-2. General conclusions and limits of the study: Clinical and demographic metadata were provided uncurated, with the amount varying by source and participant.

The CDR3 runs 14 residues from the cysteine to the phenylalanine. Kept here is only the CDR3 DNA, which spans 42 bases and is read in frame from base 1. Looking up the germline V gene (reference sequence) yields CDR1 SGHNT and CDR2 YYREEE. Trimming removed 4 bases from V and 2 bases from J; the gene matches leave 3 bases unexplained. Of note for this clone: Its antigen is currently not known. Per-nucleotide qualities are absent, and no much larger clonotype sits a single base away.

TCRbeta CDR3 regions were amplified from genomic DNA using the immunoSEQ Assay, a bias-controlled multiplex PCR. The paper's data handling went like this. Within the assay, amplification of reference gene primers was used to estimate how many nucleated cells each sample contained. Sequence reads were collapsed and filtered to measure the absolute abundance of every unique TCRbeta CDR3 rearrangement. For each sample, productive Simpson clonality was calculated by taking the square root of Simpson's diversity index across productive rearrangements. In its TCRdb copy, this immuneACCESS table keeps in-frame sequences only and misses some clones. Where compared with another copy, unresolved V genes explain less than half of these, and the others have no known cause. The V and J calls and the clone size are those of that table, but D and trimming were determined from the DNA. The sample table records a few hundred thousand clones; about 91% of these occur just once. The ten largest clonotypes hold 0.95% to 1.5% of the sample.

Enrolling through a virtual design, the prospective study's participants ranged in age from about 18 to 100 years and lived across some 23 United States geographic areas. Cohort assignment in the prospective study relied on participant-reported clinical history from a screening survey and a study questionnaire. In the prospective study, whole blood, serum and a nasopharyngeal or oropharyngeal swab were collected from each participant by mobile phlebotomists. Prospective study participants could optionally give additional blood draws and questionnaires over a roughly two-month period. Before DNA extraction, blood samples from the prospective study were shipped at room temperature or frozen.

The rearranged chain carries TRBV5-4 and TRBJ1-5; 7 junctional bases match TRBD1. The TCR comes from a middle-aged woman with acute COVID-19. The sequenced material came from PBMCs or T cells enriched from blood (not recorded which). In nucleotide form, the sequence is TGTGCCAGCAGCACAGGGACAGGCAATCAGCCCCAGCATTTT. This codes for CASSTGTGNQPQHF.